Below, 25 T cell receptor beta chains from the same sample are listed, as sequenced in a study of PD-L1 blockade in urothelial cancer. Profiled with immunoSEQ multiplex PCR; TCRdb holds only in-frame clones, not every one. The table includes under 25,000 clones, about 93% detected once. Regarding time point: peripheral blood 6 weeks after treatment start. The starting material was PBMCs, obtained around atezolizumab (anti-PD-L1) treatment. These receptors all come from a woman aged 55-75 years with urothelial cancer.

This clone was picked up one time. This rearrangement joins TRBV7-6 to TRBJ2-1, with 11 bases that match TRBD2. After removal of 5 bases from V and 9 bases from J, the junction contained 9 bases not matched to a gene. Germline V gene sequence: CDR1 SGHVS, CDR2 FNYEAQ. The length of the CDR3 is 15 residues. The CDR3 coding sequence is TGTGCCAGCAGCCCCCTGGGGCTAGCGGGGGGTGAGCAGTTCTTC. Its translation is CASSPLGLAGGEQFF.

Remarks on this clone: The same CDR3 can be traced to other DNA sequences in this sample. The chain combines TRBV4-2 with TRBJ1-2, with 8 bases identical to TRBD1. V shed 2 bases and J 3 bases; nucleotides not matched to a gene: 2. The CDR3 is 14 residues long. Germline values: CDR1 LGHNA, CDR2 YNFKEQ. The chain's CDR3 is CASSQSDRDYGYTF. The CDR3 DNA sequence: TGTGCCAGCAGCCAATCGGACAGGGACTATGGCTACACCTTC.

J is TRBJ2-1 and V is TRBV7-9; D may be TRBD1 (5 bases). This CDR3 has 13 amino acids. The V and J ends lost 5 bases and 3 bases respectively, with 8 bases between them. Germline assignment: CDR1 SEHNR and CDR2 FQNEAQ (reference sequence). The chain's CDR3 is CASSLTDYNEQFF. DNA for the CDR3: TGTGCCAGCAGCCTGACAGACTACAATGAGCAGTTCTTC.

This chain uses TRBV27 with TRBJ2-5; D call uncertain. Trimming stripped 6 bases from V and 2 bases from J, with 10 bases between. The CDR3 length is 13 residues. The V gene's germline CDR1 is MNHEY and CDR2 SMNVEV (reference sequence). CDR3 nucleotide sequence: TGTGCCAGCAGGCCAGTCCCTCAAGAGACCCAGTACTTC. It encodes CASRPVPQETQYF.

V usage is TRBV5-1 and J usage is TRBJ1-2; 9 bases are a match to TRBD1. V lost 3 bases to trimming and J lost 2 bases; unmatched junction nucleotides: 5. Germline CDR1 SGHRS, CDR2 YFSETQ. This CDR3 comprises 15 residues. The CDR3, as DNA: TGCGCCAGCAGCTCGGGACAGGGAGGGAACTATGGCTACACCTTC. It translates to CASSSGQGGNYGYTF.

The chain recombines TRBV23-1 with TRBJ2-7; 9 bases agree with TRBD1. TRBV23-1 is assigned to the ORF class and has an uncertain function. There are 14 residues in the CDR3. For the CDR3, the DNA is TGCGCACCTCCCCCGGGACAGGGAAGTGACGAGCAGTACTTC. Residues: CAPPPGQGSDEQYF.

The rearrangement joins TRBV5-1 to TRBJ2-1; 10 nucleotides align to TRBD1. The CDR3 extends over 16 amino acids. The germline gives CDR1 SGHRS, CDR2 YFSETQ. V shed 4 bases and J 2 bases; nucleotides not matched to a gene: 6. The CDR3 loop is CASSGEGTGAYNEQFF. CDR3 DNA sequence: TGCGCCAGCAGCGGGGAAGGGACAGGGGCCTACAATGAGCAGTTCTTC.

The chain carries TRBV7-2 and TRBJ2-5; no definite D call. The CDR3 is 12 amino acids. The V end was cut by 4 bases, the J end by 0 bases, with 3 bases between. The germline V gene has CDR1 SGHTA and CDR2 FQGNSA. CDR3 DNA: TGTGCCAGCAGCTCCAACCAAGAGACCCAGTACTTC. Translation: CASSSNQETQYF.

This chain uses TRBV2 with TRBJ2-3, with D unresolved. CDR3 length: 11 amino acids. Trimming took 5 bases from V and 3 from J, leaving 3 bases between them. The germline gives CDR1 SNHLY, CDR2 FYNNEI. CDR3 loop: CASSHTDTQYF. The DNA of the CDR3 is TGTGCCAGCAGTCATACAGATACGCAGTATTTT.

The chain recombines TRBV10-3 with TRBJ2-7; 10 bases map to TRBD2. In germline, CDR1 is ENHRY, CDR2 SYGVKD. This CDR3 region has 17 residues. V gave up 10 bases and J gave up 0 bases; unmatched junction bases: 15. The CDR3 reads CATRRQGVAGGSYEQYF. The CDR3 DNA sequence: TGTGCCACTAGGAGACAGGGCGTAGCGGGAGGCTCCTACGAGCAGTACTTC.

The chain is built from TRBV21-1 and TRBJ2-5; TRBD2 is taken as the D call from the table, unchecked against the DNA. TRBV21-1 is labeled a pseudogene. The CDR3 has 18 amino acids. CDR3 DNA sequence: TGTGCCAGCAGCAGCGGCAAGCCGGGACTAGCGGTACAAGAGACCCAGTACTTC. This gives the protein CASSSGKPGLAVQETQYF.

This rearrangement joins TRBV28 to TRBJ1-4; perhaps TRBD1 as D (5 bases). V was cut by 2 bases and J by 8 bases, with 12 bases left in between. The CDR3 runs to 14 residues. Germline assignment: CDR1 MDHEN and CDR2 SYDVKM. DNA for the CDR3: TGTGCCAGCAGTTTAAGTAGGGGTGGAGAAAAACTGTTTTTT. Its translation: CASSLSRGGEKLFF.

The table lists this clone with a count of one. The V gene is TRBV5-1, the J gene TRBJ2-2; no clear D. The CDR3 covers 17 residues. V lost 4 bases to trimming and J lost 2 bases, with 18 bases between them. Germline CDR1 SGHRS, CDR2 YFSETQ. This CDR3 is CASSLRSSAVNTGELFF. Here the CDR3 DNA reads TGCGCCAGCAGCCTACGAAGTTCGGCGGTAAACACCGGGGAGCTGTTTTTT.

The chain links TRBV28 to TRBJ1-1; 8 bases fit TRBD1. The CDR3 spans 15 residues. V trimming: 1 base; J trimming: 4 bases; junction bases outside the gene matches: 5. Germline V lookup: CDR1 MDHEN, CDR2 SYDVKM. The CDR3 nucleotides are TGTGCCAGCAGTTTATCCCACACAGGGGGCACTGAAGCTTTCTTT. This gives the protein CASSLSHTGGTEAFF.

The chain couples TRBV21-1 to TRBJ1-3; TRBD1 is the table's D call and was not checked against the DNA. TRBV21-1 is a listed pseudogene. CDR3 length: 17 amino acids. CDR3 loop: CASSQVGWGHFGNTIYF. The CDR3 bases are TGTGCCAGCAGCCAGGTCGGATGGGGACACTTTGGAAACACCATATATTTT.

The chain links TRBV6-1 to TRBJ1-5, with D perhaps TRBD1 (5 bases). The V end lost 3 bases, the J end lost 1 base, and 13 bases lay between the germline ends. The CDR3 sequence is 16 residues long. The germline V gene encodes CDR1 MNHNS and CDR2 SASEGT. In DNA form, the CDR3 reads TGTGCCAGCAGTGATCGGACGCAGGGAAGCAATCAGCCCCAGCATTTT. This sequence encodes CASSDRTQGSNQPQHF.

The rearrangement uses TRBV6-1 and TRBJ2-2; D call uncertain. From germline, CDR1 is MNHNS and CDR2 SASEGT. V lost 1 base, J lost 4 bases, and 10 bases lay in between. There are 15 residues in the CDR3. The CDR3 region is CASSEVQVGTGELFF. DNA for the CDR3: TGTGCCAGCAGTGAAGTTCAGGTGGGCACCGGGGAGCTGTTTTTT.

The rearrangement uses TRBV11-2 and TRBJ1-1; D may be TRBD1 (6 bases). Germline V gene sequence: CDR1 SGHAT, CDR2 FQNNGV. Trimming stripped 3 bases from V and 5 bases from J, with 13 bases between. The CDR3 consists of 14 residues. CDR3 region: CASSFQQGWTEAFF. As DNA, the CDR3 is TGTGCCAGCAGCTTTCAACAGGGATGGACTGAAGCTTTCTTT.

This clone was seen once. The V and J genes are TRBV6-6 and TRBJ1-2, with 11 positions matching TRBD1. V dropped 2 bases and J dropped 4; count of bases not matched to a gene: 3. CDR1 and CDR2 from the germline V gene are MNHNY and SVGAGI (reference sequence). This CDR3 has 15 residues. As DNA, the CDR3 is TGTGCCAGCAGTTACGGGACAGGGGGTAGCTATGGCTACACCTTC. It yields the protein CASSYGTGGSYGYTF.

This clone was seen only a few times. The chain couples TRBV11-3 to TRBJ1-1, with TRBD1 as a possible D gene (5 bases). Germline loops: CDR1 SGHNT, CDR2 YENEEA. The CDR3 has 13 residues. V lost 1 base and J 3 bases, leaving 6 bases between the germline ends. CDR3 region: CASSLGGDTEAFF. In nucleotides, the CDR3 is TGTGCCAGCAGCTTAGGGGGGGACACTGAAGCTTTCTTT. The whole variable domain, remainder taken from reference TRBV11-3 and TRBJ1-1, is EAGVVQSPRYKIIEKKQPVAFWCNPISGHNTLYWYLQNLGQGPELLIRYENEEAVDDSQLPKDRFSAERLKGVDSTLKIQPAELGDSAVYLCASSLGGDTEAFFGQGTRLTVV.

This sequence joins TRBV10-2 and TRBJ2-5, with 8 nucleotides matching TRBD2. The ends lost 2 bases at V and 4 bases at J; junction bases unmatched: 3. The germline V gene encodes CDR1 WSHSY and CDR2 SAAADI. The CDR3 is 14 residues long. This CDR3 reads CASSESGSLETQYF. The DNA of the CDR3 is TGCGCCAGCAGTGAGAGCGGGAGCTTAGAGACCCAGTACTTC.

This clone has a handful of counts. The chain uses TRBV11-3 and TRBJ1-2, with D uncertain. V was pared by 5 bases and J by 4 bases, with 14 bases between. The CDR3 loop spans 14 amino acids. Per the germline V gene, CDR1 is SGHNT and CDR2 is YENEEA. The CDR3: CASSDPRESYGYTF. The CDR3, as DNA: TGTGCCAGCAGCGACCCGAGGGAATCCTATGGCTACACCTTC.

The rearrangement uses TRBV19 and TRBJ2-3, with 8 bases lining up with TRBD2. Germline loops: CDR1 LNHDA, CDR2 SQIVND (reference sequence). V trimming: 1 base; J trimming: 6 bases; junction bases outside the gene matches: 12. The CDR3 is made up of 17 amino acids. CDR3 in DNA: TGTGCCAGTAGTATAGGAGCGGGAGAGGTGCGGCGGGATACGCAGTATTTT. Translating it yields CASSIGAGEVRRDTQYF.

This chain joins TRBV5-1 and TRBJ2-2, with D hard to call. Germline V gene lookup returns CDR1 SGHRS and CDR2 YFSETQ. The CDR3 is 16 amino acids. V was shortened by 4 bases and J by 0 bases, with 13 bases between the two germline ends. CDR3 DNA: TGCGCCAGCAGCCCCATGACACGATCGAACACCGGGGAGCTGTTTTTT. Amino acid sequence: CASSPMTRSNTGELFF.

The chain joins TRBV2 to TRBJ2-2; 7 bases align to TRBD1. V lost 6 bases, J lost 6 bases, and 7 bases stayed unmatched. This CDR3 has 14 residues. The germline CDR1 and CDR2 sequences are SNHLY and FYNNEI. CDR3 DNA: TGTGCCAGCAGAGACGAACAGGGGTCCGGGGAGCTGTTTTTT. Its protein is CASRDEQGSGELFF.